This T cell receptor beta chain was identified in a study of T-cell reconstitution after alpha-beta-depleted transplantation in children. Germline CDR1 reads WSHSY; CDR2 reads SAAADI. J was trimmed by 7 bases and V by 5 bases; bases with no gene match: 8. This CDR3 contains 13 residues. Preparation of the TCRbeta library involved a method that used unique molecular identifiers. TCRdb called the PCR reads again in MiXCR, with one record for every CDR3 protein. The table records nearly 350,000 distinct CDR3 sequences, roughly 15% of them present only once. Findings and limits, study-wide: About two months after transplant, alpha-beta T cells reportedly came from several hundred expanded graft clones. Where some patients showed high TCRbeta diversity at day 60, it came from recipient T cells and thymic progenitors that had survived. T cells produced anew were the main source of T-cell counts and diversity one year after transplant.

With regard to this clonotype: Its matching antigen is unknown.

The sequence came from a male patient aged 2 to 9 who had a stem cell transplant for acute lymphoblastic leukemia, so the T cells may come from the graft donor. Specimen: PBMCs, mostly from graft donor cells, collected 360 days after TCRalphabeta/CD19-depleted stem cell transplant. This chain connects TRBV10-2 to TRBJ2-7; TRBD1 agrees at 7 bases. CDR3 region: CASSTTGVVEQYF. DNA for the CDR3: TGCGCCAGCAGTACTACAGGGGTGGTAGAGCAGTACTTC.